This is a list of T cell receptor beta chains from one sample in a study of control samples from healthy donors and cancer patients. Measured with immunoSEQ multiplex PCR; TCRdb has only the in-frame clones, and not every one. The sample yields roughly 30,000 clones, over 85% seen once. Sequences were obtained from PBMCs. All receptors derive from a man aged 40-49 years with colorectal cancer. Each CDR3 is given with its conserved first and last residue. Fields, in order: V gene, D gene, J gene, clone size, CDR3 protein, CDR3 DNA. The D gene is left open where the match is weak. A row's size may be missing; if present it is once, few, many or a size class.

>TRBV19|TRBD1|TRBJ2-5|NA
CACSGQQETQYF
TGTGCCTGCTCGGGACAGCAAGAGACCCAGTACTTC
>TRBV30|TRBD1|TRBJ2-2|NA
CAESGGGELFF
TGTGCCGAATCAGGGGGCGGGGAGCTGTTTTTT
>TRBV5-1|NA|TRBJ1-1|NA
CASSLGTVNTEAFF
TGCGCCAGCAGCTTGGGGACGGTGAACACTGAAGCTTTCTTT
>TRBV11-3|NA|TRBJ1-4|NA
CASSLGPGPNEKLFF
TGTGCCAGCAGCTTAGGGCCGGGCCCTAATGAAAAACTGTTTTTT
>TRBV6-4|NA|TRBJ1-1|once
CASSPSMGAKAVEAFF
TGTGCCAGCAGTCCCTCCATGGGGGCCAAGGCCGTTGAAGCTTTCTTT
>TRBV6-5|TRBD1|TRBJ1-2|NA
CASSPYGQGSYGYTF
TGTGCCAGCAGTCCATATGGACAGGGGAGCTATGGCTACACCTTC
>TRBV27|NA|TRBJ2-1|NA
CASRGLGSYNEQFF
TGTGCCAGCCGAGGGTTGGGCTCCTACAATGAGCAGTTCTTC
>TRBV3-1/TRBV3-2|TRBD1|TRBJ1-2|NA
CASSQDWGQGHGYTF
TGTGCCAGCAGCCAAGATTGGGGACAGGGCCATGGCTACACCTTC
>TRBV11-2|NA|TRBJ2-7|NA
CASSIIIGDKSYEQYF
TGTGCCAGCAGCATTATCATTGGGGACAAGTCCTACGAGCAGTACTTC
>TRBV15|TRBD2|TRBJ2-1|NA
CATSSQGLLAGLQFF
TGTGCCACCAGCAGTCAGGGTCTCCTAGCGGGGTTGCAGTTCTTC
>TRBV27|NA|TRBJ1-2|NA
CASSSLASNVNYGYTF
TGTGCCAGCAGTTCGTTGGCCAGCAATGTTAACTATGGCTACACCTTC
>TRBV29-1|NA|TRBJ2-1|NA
CSAAGQFF
TGCAGCGCTGCCGGGCAGTTCTTC
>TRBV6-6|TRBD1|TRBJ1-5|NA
CASSQGTGNQPQHF
TGTGCCAGCAGTCAAGGGACAGGGAATCAGCCCCAGCATTTT
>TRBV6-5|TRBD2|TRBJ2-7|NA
CASRAGAYEQYF
TGTGCCAGCAGGGCGGGAGCCTACGAGCAGTACTTC
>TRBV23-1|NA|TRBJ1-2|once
CASSLNELLRLYGYTF
TGCGCCAGCAGTCTCAACGAACTTCTCCGCCTCTATGGCTACACCTTC
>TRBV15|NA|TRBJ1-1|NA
CATSSNMNTEAFF
TGTGCCACCAGCTCTAACATGAACACTGAAGCTTTCTTT
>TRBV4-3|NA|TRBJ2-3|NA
CASSQDGPHSTDTQYF
TGCGCCAGCAGCCAAGATGGGCCCCACAGCACAGATACGCAGTATTTT
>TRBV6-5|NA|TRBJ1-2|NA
CASSWSGGYGYTF
TGTGCCAGCAGTTGGTCCGGGGGCTATGGCTACACCTTC
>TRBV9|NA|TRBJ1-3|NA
CASSVVGGNTIYF
TGTGCCAGCAGCGTAGTGGGAGGAAACACCATATATTTT
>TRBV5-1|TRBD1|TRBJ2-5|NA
CASSLAGQGQETQYF
TGCGCCAGCAGCCTCGCGGGACAGGGACAAGAGACCCAGTACTTC
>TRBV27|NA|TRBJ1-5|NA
CASSPQLGGGQPQHF
TGTGCCAGCAGTCCGCAGCTGGGCGGGGGTCAGCCCCAGCATTTT
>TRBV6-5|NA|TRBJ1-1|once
CASSSWAEAFF
TGTGCCAGCAGTTCTTGGGCTGAAGCTTTCTTT
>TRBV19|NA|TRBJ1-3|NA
CASVTLGIASGNTIYF
TGTGCCAGTGTAACTCTTGGGATTGCCTCTGGAAACACCATATATTTT
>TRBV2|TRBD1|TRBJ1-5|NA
CASRGGTAPNQPQHF
TGTGCCAGCCGGGGCGGGACAGCCCCCAATCAGCCCCAGCATTTT
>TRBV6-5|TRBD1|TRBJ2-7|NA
CASRGQGKSTYEQYF
TGTGCCAGCAGGGGACAGGGCAAATCGACCTACGAGCAGTACTTC
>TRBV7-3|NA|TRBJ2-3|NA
CASSFGRDTQYF
TGTGCCAGCAGCTTTGGGCGAGATACGCAGTATTTT
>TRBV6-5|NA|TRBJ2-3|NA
CASKLGARVDTQYF
TGTGCCAGCAAGTTGGGGGCGCGGGTAGATACGCAGTATTTT
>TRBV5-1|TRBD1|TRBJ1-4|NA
CASSLGRGPQEKLFF
TGCGCCAGCAGCTTGGGTAGGGGGCCACAGGAAAAACTGTTTTTT